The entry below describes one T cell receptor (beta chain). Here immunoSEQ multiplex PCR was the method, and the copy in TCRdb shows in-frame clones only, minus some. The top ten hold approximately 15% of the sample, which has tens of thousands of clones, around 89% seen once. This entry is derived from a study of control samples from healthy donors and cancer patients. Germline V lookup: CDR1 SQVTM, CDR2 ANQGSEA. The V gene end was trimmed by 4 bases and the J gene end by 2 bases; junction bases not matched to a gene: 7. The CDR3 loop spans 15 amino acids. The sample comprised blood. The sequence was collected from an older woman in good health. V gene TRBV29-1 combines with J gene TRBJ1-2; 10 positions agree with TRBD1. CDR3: CSVGTGQGLNYGYTF. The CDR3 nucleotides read TGCAGCGTTGGGACGGGACAGGGGTTGAACTATGGCTACACCTTC.